This TCR delta chain appears in the sequencing data of a study of γδ T cells in repeated Plasmodium falciparum infection. Study-wide background: Some Malian samples span acute malaria episodes; others come from no-transmission periods.

This clone was counted a few times. A read error likely explains why the TCRdb protein, taken from a much larger clone, differs from this DNA's translation at residue 18; the protein shown is translated from the DNA. TCRdb re-called the multiplex PCR reads using CATT. The table includes 45,000 to 70,000 delta-chain clones, around 1.5% detected once. The sample was gamma-delta T cells from blood. The clonotype was recovered from a pool of human donors (malaria-infected and uninfected, not separated).

CDR3 sequence: CALGELQILWRTGGYLTGKLIF. The CDR3 DNA sequence: TGTGCTCTTGGGGAACTTCAGATCCTATGGAGAACTGGGGGATACCTTACCGGTAAACTCATCTTT. The chain links TRDV1 to TRDJ1; TRDD3 matches at 12 bases. The CDR3 covers 22 residues. Germline V gene data show CDR1 as TSWWSYY and CDR2 as QGS.